This entry features one T cell receptor beta chain sequence. This receptor's antigen is unknown. Spanning cysteine to phenylalanine, the CDR3 consists of 14 amino acids. No DNA accompanies this entry. CDR1 LNHDA and CDR2 SQIVND were looked up in the germline V gene (reference sequence). From each donor, a roughly 2.5 ml peripheral blood sample was collected into PAXgene tubes and stored at -80 degrees C. Without any T cell sorting, total RNA was extracted from whole blood using the PAXgene blood miRNA kit on an automated QIAcube. Peripheral blood from monozygotic twin pairs concordant or discordant for inflammatory bowel disease was subjected to deep TCRalpha and TCRbeta repertoire profiling with unique molecular barcoding. Smoking habits were recorded for all twin pairs, and each individual was classified as a current, former or never smoker. This sample was taken from a study of monozygotic twins with inflammatory bowel disease (dated by TCRdb to between 2017 and 2020). Study-wide context: The full study comprised 28 monozygotic twin pairs: nine German pairs (four IBD-concordant, five IBD-discordant) and 19 IBD-discordant Danish pairs. The search for disease-associated traits relied mainly on comparing, within discordant pairs, IBD patients with their genetically identical healthy co-twins. Each individual had, on average, about 151 000 unique TCRalpha sequences and 181 000 unique TCRbeta sequences available for analysis.

Broader findings and caveats from the paper: Compared with healthy twins, IBD patients shared fewer clonotypes with other individuals, and the difference was most pronounced in patients with signs of disease activity. Because patients were on differing immunosuppressive treatments, the repertoires may have picked up extra background noise and inter-individual variability. Repertoire similarity did not differ between concordant and discordant twins, possibly due to limited statistical power. Different T cell subtypes could not be distinguished in the analysis. TCRbeta repertoire diversity, by inverse Simpson index, was decreased in IBD patients compared with their healthy co-twins. No single strong signal or clonotype linked to IBD turned up in the results, so the idea that one exists was not supported.

Libraries came from 5' RACE. Each TCR library was prepared from about 4,000 ng of total RNA. cDNA was synthesized with SMARTScribe reverse transcriptase in eight separate reactions per sample. During cDNA synthesis, template switching was used to introduce unique molecular identifiers that contained a 6-nucleotide sample barcode. Two nested PCRs of roughly 16 and 10 cycles amplified the TCRalpha and TCRbeta cDNA, and bead purification followed each PCR. Before amplification, the cDNA was treated with uracil DNA-glycosylase and purified using the QIAquick PCR purification kit. The second PCR added Illumina TruSeq-compatible adapters along with sample-specific barcodes. TapeStation and Qubit were used to check library quality and concentration, and 5 to 5.5 ng of each library was pooled. Sequencing of pooled libraries was carried out on an Illumina HiSeq2500 single-index Rapid Run using 2 x 100 bp reads and custom sequencing primers. Regarding the original processing steps: MiGEC version 1.2.6 was used for UMI-based consensus assembly to correct PCR and sequencing errors. V(D)J alignment, clonotype assembly and CDR3 extraction were performed with MiXCR version 2.1.1. Gene usage, clonotype sharing and MAIT/NKT TCR abundance were normalised by analysing the top 1000, 10 000 and 20 000 clonotypes per sample. After downsampling to 27 000 UMIs, diversity was calculated as the inverse Simpson index using the vegan R package. Paired Mann-Whitney U tests were applied to discordant twin pairs, and Benjamini-Hochberg correction was used for multiple testing. TCRdb reprocessed the sequencing reads and holds a single record per CDR3 protein sequence, with no DNA. TCRdb's processing, not the authors' own work, is the source of the V and J calls. This sample's table has entries for 200,000 to 250,000 distinct CDR3 sequences. Clones ranked in the top ten supply roughly 7.1% of the sample.

The receptor chain draws on TRBV19 and TRBJ1-4. This clonotype originated in a human donor with ulcerative colitis or Crohn's disease, or a healthy co-twin of an affected twin (not recorded which). Source material: blood. The CDR3 amino acid sequence is: CASSIGGADEKLFF.